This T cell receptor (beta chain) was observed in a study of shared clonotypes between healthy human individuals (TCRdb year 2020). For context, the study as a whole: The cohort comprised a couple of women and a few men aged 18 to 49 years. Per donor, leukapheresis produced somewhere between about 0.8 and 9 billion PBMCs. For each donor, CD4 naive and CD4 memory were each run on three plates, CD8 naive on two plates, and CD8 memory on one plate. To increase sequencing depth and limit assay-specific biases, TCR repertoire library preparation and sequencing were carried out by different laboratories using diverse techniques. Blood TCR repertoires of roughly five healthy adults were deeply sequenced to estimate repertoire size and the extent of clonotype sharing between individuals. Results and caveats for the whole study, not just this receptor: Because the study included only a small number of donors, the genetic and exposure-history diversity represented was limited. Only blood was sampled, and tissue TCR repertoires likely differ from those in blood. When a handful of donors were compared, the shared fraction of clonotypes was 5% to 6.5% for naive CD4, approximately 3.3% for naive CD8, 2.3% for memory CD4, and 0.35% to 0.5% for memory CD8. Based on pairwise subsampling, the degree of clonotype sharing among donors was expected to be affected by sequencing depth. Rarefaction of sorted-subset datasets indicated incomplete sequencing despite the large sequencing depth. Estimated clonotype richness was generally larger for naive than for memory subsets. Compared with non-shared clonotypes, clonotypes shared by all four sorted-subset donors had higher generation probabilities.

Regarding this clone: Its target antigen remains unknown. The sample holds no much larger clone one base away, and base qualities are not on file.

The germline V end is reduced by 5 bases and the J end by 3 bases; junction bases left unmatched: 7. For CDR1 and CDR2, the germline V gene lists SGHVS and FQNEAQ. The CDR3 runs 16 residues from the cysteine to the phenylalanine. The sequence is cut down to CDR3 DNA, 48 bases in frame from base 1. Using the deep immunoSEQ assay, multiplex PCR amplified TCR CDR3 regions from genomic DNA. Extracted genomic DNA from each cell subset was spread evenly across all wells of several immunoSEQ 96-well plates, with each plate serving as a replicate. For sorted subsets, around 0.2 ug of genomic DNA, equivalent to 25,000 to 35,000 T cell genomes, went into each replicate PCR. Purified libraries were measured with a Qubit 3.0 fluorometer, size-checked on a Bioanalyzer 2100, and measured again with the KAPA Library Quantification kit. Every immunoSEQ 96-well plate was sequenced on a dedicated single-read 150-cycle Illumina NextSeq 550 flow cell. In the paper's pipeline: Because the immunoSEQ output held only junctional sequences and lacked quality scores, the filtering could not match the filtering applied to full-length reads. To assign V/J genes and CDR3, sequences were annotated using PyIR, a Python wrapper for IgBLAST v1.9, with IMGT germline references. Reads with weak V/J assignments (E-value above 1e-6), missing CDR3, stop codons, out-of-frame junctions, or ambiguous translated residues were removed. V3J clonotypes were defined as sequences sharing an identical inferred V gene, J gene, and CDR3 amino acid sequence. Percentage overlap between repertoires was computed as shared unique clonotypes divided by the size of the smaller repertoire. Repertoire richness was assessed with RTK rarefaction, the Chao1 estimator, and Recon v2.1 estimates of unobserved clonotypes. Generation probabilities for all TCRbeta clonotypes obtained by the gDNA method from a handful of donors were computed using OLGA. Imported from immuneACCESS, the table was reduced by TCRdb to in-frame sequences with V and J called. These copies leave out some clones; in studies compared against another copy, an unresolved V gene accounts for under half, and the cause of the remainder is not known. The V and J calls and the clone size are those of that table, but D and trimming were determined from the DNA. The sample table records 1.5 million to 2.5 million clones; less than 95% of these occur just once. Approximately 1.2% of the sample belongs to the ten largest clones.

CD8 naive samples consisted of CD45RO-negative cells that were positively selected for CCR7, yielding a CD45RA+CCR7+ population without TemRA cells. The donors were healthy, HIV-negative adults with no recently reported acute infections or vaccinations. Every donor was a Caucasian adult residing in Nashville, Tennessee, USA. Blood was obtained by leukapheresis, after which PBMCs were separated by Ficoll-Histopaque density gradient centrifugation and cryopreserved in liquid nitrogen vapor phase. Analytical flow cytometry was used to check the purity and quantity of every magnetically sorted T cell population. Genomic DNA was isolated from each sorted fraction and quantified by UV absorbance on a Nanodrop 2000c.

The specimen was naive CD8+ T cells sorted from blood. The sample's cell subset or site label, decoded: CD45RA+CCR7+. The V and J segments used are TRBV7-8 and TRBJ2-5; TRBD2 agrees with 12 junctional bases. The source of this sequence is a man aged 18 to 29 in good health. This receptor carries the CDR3 CASSIRLAGVEETQYF. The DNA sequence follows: TGTGCCAGCAGCATCAGACTAGCGGGGGTCGAAGAGACCCAGTACTTC. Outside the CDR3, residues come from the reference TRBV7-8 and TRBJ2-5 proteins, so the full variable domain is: GAGVSQSPRYKVAKRGQDVALRCDPISGHVSLFWYQQALGQGPEFLTYFQNEAQLDKSGLPSDRFFAERPEGSVSTLKIQRTQQEDSAVYLCASSIRLAGVEETQYFGPGTRLLVL.